These 22 T cell receptor beta chains were sequenced from one sample in a study of blood T cell repertoires in COVID-19. Repertoires were generated with immunoSEQ multiplex PCR, while TCRdb's copy carries only in-frame clones and drops some. The sample records about 83,000 clones, around 84% being singletons. What was sequenced was peripheral blood. Every receptor here comes from a woman of 80 years or more in a cohort sampled during active or convalescent COVID-19.

The CDR3 spells CASSLPRRGNTEAFF. The CDR3, as DNA: TGTGCCAGCAGCTTACCCCGCCGGGGGAACACTGAAGCTTTCTTT. This chain joins TRBV7-9 and TRBJ1-1; D gene uncertain. Germline CDR1 and CDR2: SEHNR and FQNEAQ (reference sequence). Trimming took off 2 bases at V and 1 base at J, with 11 bases between the two ends. The CDR3 runs 15 residues.

This clone was detected once. J is TRBJ2-6 and V is TRBV7-9; 15 bases are a match to TRBD2. The CDR3 is made up of 19 amino acids. Germline values: CDR1 SEHNR, CDR2 FQNEAQ (reference sequence). Germline trimming cut 7 bases from V and 0 bases from J; bases unmatched to any gene: 7. In nucleotides, the CDR3 is TGTGCCAGCACCCACGGACTAGCGGGAGGGCCCTCTGGGGCCAACGTCCTGACTTTC. Amino acids: CASTHGLAGGPSGANVLTF.

The chain combines TRBV29-1 with TRBJ1-1; TRBD1 is a possible D gene (5 bases). Germline V gene data show CDR1 as SQVTM and CDR2 as ANQGSEA. The CDR3 covers 15 residues. The ends were cut back, 5 bases at V and 7 bases at J, with 23 bases in the middle. In DNA form, the CDR3 reads TGCAGCGTTCTCGTGAAGGGTTTCATGCAGGGTGAAGCTTTCTTT. Protein: CSVLVKGFMQGEAFF.

The chain carries TRBV4-2 and TRBJ2-1; D call uncertain. This CDR3 has 14 residues. Trimming took off 3 bases at V and 4 bases at J, with 10 bases between the two ends. Germline-derived CDR1 and CDR2 are LGHNA and YNFKEQ. The chain's CDR3 is CASSQTLAYNEQFF. CDR3 in DNA: TGTGCCAGCAGCCAGACTTTGGCTTACAATGAGCAGTTCTTC.

This rearrangement joins TRBV18 to TRBJ2-3; D unclear. Trimming removed 4 bases from V and 4 bases from J, with 9 bases in between. This CDR3 has 13 amino acids. Per germline, CDR1 KGHSH and CDR2 LQKENI. CDR3 sequence (DNA): TGTGCCAGCTCACTGTCACAAGCAGATACGCAGTATTTT. It is translated as CASSLSQADTQYF.

V is TRBV5-4 and J is TRBJ2-4; 7 bases are a match to TRBD2. The ends lost 4 bases at V and 4 bases at J; junction bases unmatched: 14. The germline V gene encodes CDR1 SGHNT and CDR2 YYREEE (reference sequence). This CDR3 comprises 17 residues. This CDR3 reads CASSTHLPGLPKNIQYF. For the CDR3, the DNA is TGTGCCAGCAGCACCCACCTGCCGGGACTACCGAAAAACATTCAGTACTTC.

The chain couples TRBV7-8 to TRBJ2-2; D is possibly TRBD1 or TRBD2 (6 bases each). The V end lost 5 bases, the J end lost 7 bases, and 14 bases lay between the germline ends. The CDR3 consists of 14 residues. The germline V gene has CDR1 SGHVS and CDR2 FQNEAQ. The CDR3 nucleotides are TGTGCCAGCAGCCGACTAGTAGGGGGCGGGGAGCTGTTTTTT. Translated, it gives CASSRLVGGGELFF. Complete variable domain (other parts from reference TRBV7-8 and TRBJ2-2): GAGVSQSPRYKVAKRGQDVALRCDPISGHVSLFWYQQALGQGPEFLTYFQNEAQLDKSGLPSDRFFAERPEGSVSTLKIQRTQQEDSAVYLCASSRLVGGGELFFGEGSRLTVL.

The chain is built from TRBV19 and TRBJ1-6; weak D call: TRBD1 (5 bases). Germline V gene lookup returns CDR1 LNHDA and CDR2 SQIVND (reference sequence). CDR3 length equals 14 residues. The V and J ends lost 7 bases and 9 bases respectively, with 16 bases between them. The CDR3 region has the DNA TGTGCCAGTACCCTCGACAGTCAGGCTTCACCCCTCCACTTT. The encoded protein is CASTLDSQASPLHF.

This clone was recorded once. V gene TRBV30 combines with J gene TRBJ2-1, with 10 bases fitting TRBD1. Germline V lookup: CDR1 GTSNPN, CDR2 SVGIG (reference sequence). The CDR3 is 14 residues long. V shed 1 base, J shed 6 bases, and the junction held 3 bases outside the gene matches. The chain's CDR3 is CAWSGGQGSNEQFF. CDR3 sequence (DNA): TGTGCCTGGAGTGGGGGACAGGGGAGCAATGAGCAGTTCTTC.

This clone was recorded once. The genes are TRBV7-3 and TRBJ2-5, with 15 bases aligning to TRBD2. Germline CDR1 is SGHTA and CDR2 is FQGTGA. J lost 2 bases, V lost 5 bases, and 3 bases had no gene match. The CDR3 covers 16 residues. The CDR3 coding sequence is TGTGCCAGCAGCCTCGGACTAGCGGGAGGGCAAGAGACCCAGTACTTC. It encodes CASSLGLAGGQETQYF.

The rearrangement joins TRBV5-1 to TRBJ1-6; D gene ambiguous. The CDR3 is made up of 15 amino acids. The V end was cut by 0 bases, the J end by 4 bases, with 8 bases between. Germline V CDR1 and CDR2: SGHRS, YFSETQ. The CDR3: CASSLGPGYNSPLHF. CDR3 nucleotides: TGCGCCAGCAGCTTGGGGCCAGGTTATAATTCACCCCTCCACTTT.

The chain couples TRBV7-9 to TRBJ2-7; 7 bases line up with TRBD1. CDR3 length: 15 amino acids. Germline assignment: CDR1 SEHNR and CDR2 FQNEAQ (reference sequence). V shed 5 bases and J 2 bases; nucleotides not matched to a gene: 9. In DNA form, the CDR3 reads TGTGCCAGCAGCCTGGGACAGCCCGGAGCCTACGAGCAGTACGTC. Residues: CASSLGQPGAYEQYV.

The CDR3 DNA reads TGTGCCATCAGTTTTGGACAGGATGATTACACTGAAGCTTTCTTT. Translation: CAISFGQDDYTEAFF. The chain recombines TRBV10-3 with TRBJ1-1; 7 bases map to TRBD1. V dropped 5 bases and J dropped 3; count of bases not matched to a gene: 9. In germline, CDR1 is ENHRY, CDR2 SYGVKD. This CDR3 region has 15 residues.

V is TRBV7-9 and J is TRBJ2-7, with D possibly matching TRBD2 (6 bases). The CDR3 consists of 16 residues. Germline CDR1 SEHNR, CDR2 FQNEAQ (reference sequence). V was pared by 1 base and J by 5 bases, with 18 bases between. CDR3 sequence reads: CASSLGGDSGLNEQYF. CDR3 bases: TGTGCCAGCAGCTTAGGAGGCGACAGCGGGTTGAACGAGCAGTACTTC.

This clone was picked up one time. The CDR3 region has the DNA TGCGCCAGCAGCTTGTCCACTACGAACACTGAAGCTTTCTTT. It codes for CASSLSTTNTEAFF. The chain combines TRBV5-1 with TRBJ1-1; D is uncertain. The germline gives CDR1 SGHRS, CDR2 YFSETQ. The CDR3 loop spans 14 amino acids. With 1 base removed from V and 1 base from J, the gap between germline ends came to 8 bases. Supplemented by reference TRBV5-1 and TRBJ1-1, the full variable domain reads KAGVTQTPRYLIKTRGQQVTLSCSPISGHRSVSWYQQTPGQGLQFLFEYFSETQRNKGNFPGRFSGRQFSNSRSEMNVSTLELGDSALYLCASSLSTTNTEAFFGQGTRLTVV.

The chain joins TRBV6-6 to TRBJ2-4, with D perhaps matching TRBD1 (5 bases). The CDR3 length is 16 residues. Germline values: CDR1 MNHNY, CDR2 SVGAGI (reference sequence). Trimming pared 5 bases from V and 3 bases from J, leaving 17 bases between. The CDR3 DNA sequence: TGTGCCAGCAGTACCCCCACGCCTCAGGGCAAAAACATTCAGTACTTC. Its protein product is CASSTPTPQGKNIQYF.

The V gene is TRBV10-3, the J gene TRBJ1-4; no clear D. The germline CDR1 and CDR2 sequences are ENHRY and SYGVKD. CDR3 size: 15 residues. V was pared by 0 bases and J by 10 bases, with 15 bases between. CDR3 in amino acids: CAISESRSIAGKLFF. The CDR3 bases are TGTGCCATCAGTGAGTCGCGATCCATCGCGGGAAAACTGTTTTTT.

V and J are TRBV5-5 and TRBJ2-3, with D possibly TRBD2 on 6 matching bases. The CDR3 is made up of 18 amino acids. Trimming stripped 3 bases from V and 1 base from J, with 21 bases between. Germline CDR1 SGHKS, CDR2 YYEKEE (reference sequence). The CDR3 loop is CASSSIPWTWGGTDTQYF. As DNA, the CDR3 is TGTGCCAGCAGCTCCATACCTTGGACTTGGGGGGGCACAGATACGCAGTATTTT.

The chain links TRBV5-1 to TRBJ2-7, with 7 nucleotides matching TRBD1. Germline CDR1 is SGHRS and CDR2 is YFSETQ. This CDR3 spans 13 amino acids. With V trimmed by 5 bases and J by 2 bases, 4 bases remained unmatched. In DNA form, the CDR3 reads TGCGCCAGCAGGTGGCAGGGGGCCTACGAGCAGTACTTC. It yields the protein CASRWQGAYEQYF. Filled out from reference TRBV5-1 and TRBJ2-7, the complete variable domain reads KAGVTQTPRYLIKTRGQQVTLSCSPISGHRSVSWYQQTPGQGLQFLFEYFSETQRNKGNFPGRFSGRQFSNSRSEMNVSTLELGDSALYLCASRWQGAYEQYFGPGTRLTVT.

The rearrangement links TRBV12-3 or TRBV12-4 to TRBJ2-7, with 8 positions matching TRBD1. V trimming: 6 bases; J trimming: 4 bases; junction bases outside the gene matches: 5. The CDR3 is made up of 13 amino acids. CDR3 nucleotides: TGTGCCAGCAGCCAAGGACAGGGATACGAGCAGTACGTC. Its protein is CASSQGQGYEQYV.

The chain has TRBV9 and TRBJ1-2, with D possibly matching TRBD1 (5 bases). CDR3 length: 15 residues. V was clipped by 0 bases and J by 7 bases, with 16 bases between them. Germline assignment: CDR1 SGDLS and CDR2 YYNGEE. This CDR3 is CASSVDQGIGSGYTF. CDR3 in DNA: TGTGCCAGCAGCGTAGATCAGGGTATTGGATCTGGCTACACCTTC.

V gene TRBV30 combines with J gene TRBJ1-2, with D unclear. The CDR3 contains 15 residues. The ends were cut back, 5 bases at V and 0 bases at J, with 16 bases in the middle. From germline, CDR1 is GTSNPN and CDR2 SVGIG (reference sequence). The CDR3 nucleotides are TGTGCCTGGCTTGGTCGGAGGACCGCTAACTATGGCTACACCTTC. Protein: CAWLGRRTANYGYTF.